The clone carrying this T cell receptor (beta chain) was recorded at least ten times. These data come from a study of neurological immune-mediated disorders. cDNA was made by 5'RACE with 10-nucleotide random UMIs. A single run covered 15-18 subjects with over 190 million TCR-beta sequences. Each CDR3 protein gets one entry after TCRdb re-called the 5' RACE reads with MiXCR. The sample gives roughly 80,000 distinct CDR3 sequences, about 9.7% of which show up once; about 1.7% is in the top ten. Germline V gene lookup returns CDR1 MNHEY and CDR2 SVGEGT. With V trimmed by 6 bases and J by 5 bases, 5 bases remained unmatched. This CDR3 spans 14 amino acids.

The sample comprised PBMCs. This chain links TRBV6-2 or TRBV6-3 with TRBJ2-5, with 11 bases matching TRBD2. This TCR came from a man between 50 and 59 years old in good health. CDR3 amino acids: CASSTRLAGETQYF. The CDR3 nucleotides read TGTGCCAGCAGCACGCGACTAGCGGGGGAGACCCAGTACTTC.